The entry below describes one T cell receptor (beta chain). The antigen this receptor binds is unknown. The record has no base qualities; no much larger clone is one base away. The immunoSEQ Assay, a bias-controlled multiplex PCR, was used to amplify TCRbeta CDR3 regions from genomic DNA. Per the authors' processing: The number of nucleated cells in each sample was estimated from the amplification of reference gene primers within the assay. To quantify the absolute abundance of each unique TCRbeta CDR3 rearrangement, sequence reads were collapsed and filtered. For each sample, productive Simpson clonality was calculated as the square root of Simpson's diversity index across productive rearrangements. Held by TCRdb, this immuneACCESS table contains in-frame sequences only and omits some clones. Under half of the omission traces to an unresolved V gene where checked; the cause of the rest is unknown. The DNA gave D and trimming, while V, J and clone size come from that table. The sample includes about 270,000 clones, with 70% to 90% observed a single time. Together, the top ten hold 4.1% of the sample.

The collaborating institutions used their own protocols to collect whole blood in K2EDTA tubes. For TCRbeta analysis, collaborator samples were shipped as frozen whole blood, as isolated PBMCs, or as DNA extracted from either sample type. CDR1 ENHRY and CDR2 SYGVKD were looked up in the germline V gene. The CDR3 measures 14 amino acids from cysteine to phenylalanine. Only CDR3 DNA remains: 42 bases, in frame from the first base. Trimmed from V: 4 bases; trimmed from J: 5 bases; junction bases lacking a gene match: 7. This entry is derived from a study of blood T cell repertoires in COVID-19 (dated by TCRdb to 2018 to 2020). Turning to the overall study: Collaborator samples came from the United States, Italy and Spain and covered acute and convalescent phases of COVID-19. Samples were obtained from the ongoing ImmuneRACE study (first 160 participants) and from 1,200 or so subjects provided by 6 global collaborators. A de-identified subject ID, COVID-19 status, age in years and sex were almost always included in the sample metadata. The material from the prospective study consisted of cDNA or gDNA derived from T cells, B-cell-depleted T cells, or PBMCs. The repertoires were made available in a free public database intended to serve as a resource for research on the immune response to SARS-CoV-2. HLA class I and class II types, where available, came from metadata supplied by the sample provider rather than from assay-based typing. Deeply sampled blood TCRbeta repertoires from subjects exposed to, actively infected with, or recovered from COVID-19 were included in the dataset.

What the research found in general, with its limitations: The quantity of clinical and demographic metadata differed by source and by participant and was supplied without curation.

The sequence derives from a woman between 50 and 59 years old with active or convalescent COVID-19. The sample was peripheral blood. This receptor chain uses TRBV10-3 and TRBJ2-7; TRBD2 aligns with 8 central bases. The nucleotide sequence reads TGTGCCATCAGTGTGTCGGTACTAGCGGACGAGCAGTACTTC. Its translation reads: CAISVSVLADEQYF.